The subject of this entry is one T cell receptor (beta chain). Its target is unknown. This sample was included in a study of graft-versus-host responses after intestinal transplantation. Broader study findings: Among recipient marrow samples, GvH clones were found; some appeared first in ileum or blood.

Assay: immunoSEQ multiplex PCR; the TCRdb copy retains only in-frame clones and omits some. The data contain tens of thousands of clones, approximately 95% of them singletons. There are 17 residues in the CDR3. Germline V gene sequence: CDR1 SGHAT, CDR2 FQNNGV. The trim removed 1 base at V and 2 bases at J, leaving 6 bases unmatched. The source was unstimulated CD8+ T cells sorted from spleen or lymph node cells, collected before transplant. This receptor was identified in a human donor who was the organ donor for an intestinal transplant. The genes are TRBV11-2 and TRBJ2-1, with 9 bases that match TRBD2. For the CDR3, the DNA is TGTGCCAGCAGCTTAGGTTTCGCTAGCGGGGCCTACAATGAGCAGTTCTTC. This encodes CASSLGFASGAYNEQFF. Filled out from reference TRBV11-2 and TRBJ2-1, the complete variable domain reads EAGVAQSPRYKIIEKRQSVAFWCNPISGHATLYWYQQILGQGPKLLIQFQNNGVVDDSQLPKDRFSAERLKGVDSTLKIQPAKLEDSAVYLCASSLGFASGAYNEQFFGPGTRLTVL.